This entry lists 4 T cell receptor beta chains sequenced from one sample in a study of blood T cells in healthy people across ages. Then a second PCR, running about 6 to 12 cycles, was carried out with a sample-barcoded 5' primer and a J-beta primer mix. MiXCR, applied by TCRdb to the 5' RACE reads, yields one record per CDR3 protein. The sample has around 1,100,000 distinct CDR3 sequences; more than 30% are singletons. The sample taken for sequencing was blood. The receptors here all came from a man younger than 35 in good health.

The table lists this clonotype with a count of one. This chain joins TRBV6-2 or TRBV6-3 and TRBJ1-5; D is ambiguous. Trimming took off 9 bases at V and 0 bases at J, with 9 bases between the two ends. The CDR3 runs 13 residues. Looked up from germline, CDR1 is MNHEY and CDR2 is SVGEGT. The CDR3 bases are TGTGCCAGTAACGATCTTAGCAATCAGCCCCAGCATTTT. Protein: CASNDLSNQPQHF.

The rearrangement joins TRBV15 to TRBJ1-3, with 7 bases matching TRBD1. V trimming: 3 bases; J trimming: 0 bases; junction bases outside the gene matches: 5. The V gene's germline CDR1 is LNHNV and CDR2 YYDKDF (reference sequence). This CDR3 is 16 amino acids long. The CDR3 sequence is CATSRGGQLSGNTIYF. CDR3 DNA sequence: TGTGCCACCAGCAGGGGGGGACAGCTCTCTGGAAACACCATATATTTT.

The V and J genes are TRBV6-2 or TRBV6-3 and TRBJ1-5; 8 nucleotides agree with TRBD1. The V segment lost 0 bases and the J segment 3 bases; nucleotides outside the gene matches: 10. This CDR3 contains 18 residues. In germline, CDR1 is MNHEY, CDR2 SVGEGT. In DNA, the CDR3 is TGTGCCAGCAGTTACTCGAGCCAGGCAGGGGGCCTCAATCAGCCCCAGCATTTT. Its protein is CASSYSSQAGGLNQPQHF.

This chain joins TRBV7-8 and TRBJ2-6; D gene uncertain. Germline CDR1 reads SGHVS; CDR2 reads FQNEAQ. Trimming took off 0 bases at V and 0 bases at J, with 12 bases between the two ends. CDR3 length: 18 residues. The CDR3 nucleotides read TGTGCCAGCAGCTTAGCATCGTCGCAGGCCTCTGGGGCCAACGTCCTGACTTTC. It is translated as CASSLASSQASGANVLTF.